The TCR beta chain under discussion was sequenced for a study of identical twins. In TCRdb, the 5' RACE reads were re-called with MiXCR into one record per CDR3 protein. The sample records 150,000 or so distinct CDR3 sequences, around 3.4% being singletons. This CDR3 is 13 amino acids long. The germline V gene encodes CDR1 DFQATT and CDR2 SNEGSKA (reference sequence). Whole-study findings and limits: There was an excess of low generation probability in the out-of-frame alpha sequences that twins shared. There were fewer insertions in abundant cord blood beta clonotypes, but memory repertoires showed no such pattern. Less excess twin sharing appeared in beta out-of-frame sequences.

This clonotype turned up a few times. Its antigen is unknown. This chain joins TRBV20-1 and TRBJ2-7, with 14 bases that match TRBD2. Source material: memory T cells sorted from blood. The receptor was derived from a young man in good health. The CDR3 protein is CSGGLAGVYEQYF. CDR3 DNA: TGCAGCGGGGGACTAGCGGGAGTCTACGAGCAGTACTTC.